These T cell receptor beta chains were read from a single sample in a study of blood T cells in healthy people across ages. A single record per CDR3 protein comes from TCRdb applying MiXCR to the 5' RACE reads. Here the sample spans about 780,000 distinct CDR3 sequences, around 68% being singletons. The sample consisted of blood. The receptors shown here come from a man aged 30 to 45 in good health. Each CDR3 is given without its conserved first and last residue. D genes are given only for firm matches. Size values are once, few and many counts, or a class for expanded clones, and some rows have none.

D	size	V	J	CDR3
.	few	TRBV9	TRBJ2-7	ASSVDPGNYEQY
.	.	TRBV3-1	TRBJ2-2	ASSQDSGRGNTGELF
TRBD2	few	TRBV9	TRBJ2-1	ASSVIAGGGNEQF
.	.	TRBV12-3/TRBV12-4	TRBJ1-1	ASSLPRGLNTEAF
.	.	TRBV29-1	TRBJ2-7	SVVDRPYEQY
.	once	TRBV6-2/TRBV6-3	TRBJ2-1	ASSTRTPSSYNEQF
TRBD1	.	TRBV6-6	TRBJ2-1	ASRGRGLNEQF
TRBD1	once	TRBV12-3/TRBV12-4	TRBJ2-3	ASSTNPGQGTDTQY
.	.	TRBV4-2	TRBJ1-5	ASSQEQPRGNQPQH
.	.	TRBV28	TRBJ2-1	ASSLARAPGYNEQF
.	.	TRBV6-5	TRBJ2-1	ASRPPGHRYNEQF
.	.	TRBV20-1	TRBJ2-5	SAQLFQETQY